This T cell receptor (beta chain) is from a study of blood T cell repertoires in COVID-19. Profiling relied on immunoSEQ multiplex PCR, and the TCRdb table lists in-frame clones only, not all of them. The sample lists 30,000 to 40,000 clones; nearly 90% were seen once. Sequenced sample: peripheral blood. This receptor was taken from a man aged 65 to 85 with active COVID-19.

The CDR3 nucleotides are TGTGCCAGCAGCTTAGGGGAGACTAGCGTGGAGACCCAGTACTTC. This sequence encodes CASSLGETSVETQYF. The gene calls are TRBV11-2 and TRBJ2-5; 8 bases map to TRBD2. The CDR3 is made up of 15 amino acids. Trimming at V came to 1 base and at J to 5 bases, leaving 6 bases not matched to a gene. Germline V gives CDR1 SGHAT, CDR2 FQNNGV.